The 24 T cell receptor beta chains reported below all come from one sample, sequenced in a study of regulatory T cells in long-lasting Graves disease. Time point meaning: persistent/refractory GD, antithyroid drugs over 5 years with positive TRAb. TCR sequences were obtained from RNA taken from PBMCs. According to the study, TCR beta libraries were built with iRepertoire HTBI primers and CDR3-region Arm-PCR. One entry per CDR3 protein, called by TCRdb with MiXCR from the multiplex PCR reads. The table includes a few hundred thousand distinct CDR3 sequences, around a fifth detected once. Sequenced material: peripheral blood mononuclear cells (PBMCs), taken when the disease was refractory, from a patient treated with antithyroid drugs. The receptors come from a female donor with Graves disease.

This clonotype was seen at least ten times. This chain connects TRBV28 to TRBJ2-2; D remains ambiguous. Trimming stripped 6 bases from V and 6 bases from J, with 11 bases between. The CDR3 is made up of 13 amino acids. Germline CDR1 MDHEN, CDR2 SYDVKM. CDR3 residues: CASSPTWAGELFF. The CDR3 DNA reads as TGTGCCAGCAGCCCCACGTGGGCCGGGGAGCTGTTTTTT.

This rearrangement joins TRBV7-2 to TRBJ2-7, with 11 bases aligning to TRBD2. Germline V lookup: CDR1 SGHTA, CDR2 FQGNSA. V was pared by 3 bases and J by 6 bases, with 4 bases of the junction left unmatched. CDR3 length equals 14 residues. The CDR3 region has the DNA TGTGCCAGCAGCTTTACTAGCGGGAGTCCCGAGCAGTACTTC. Protein sequence: CASSFTSGSPEQYF.

A note on this clonotype: This clone may be a read error of a much larger clone one base away. The V call is TRBV6-2 or TRBV6-3, the J call TRBJ1-1, with unresolved D. Germline-derived CDR1 and CDR2 are MNHEY and SVGEGT. Deletions cut 5 bases from V and 1 base from J, with 17 bases between. The length of the CDR3 is 16 residues. The CDR3 here is CASSNPFVGRNTEAFF. The CDR3, as DNA: TGTGCCAGCAGTAACCCCTTTGTAGGGAGGAACACTGAAGCTTTCTTT.

The chain recombines TRBV20-1 with TRBJ1-4, with D perhaps TRBD1 (5 bases). V was trimmed by 0 bases and J by 7 bases, leaving 15 bases between them. The CDR3 is made up of 15 amino acids. The germline gives CDR1 DFQATT, CDR2 SNEGSKA (reference sequence). The CDR3 DNA sequence: TGCAGTGCTAGAGATCGGCCCAGGGCTGGTGAAAAACTGTTTTTT. Its protein product is CSARDRPRAGEKLFF.

This clonotype came up a few times. The chain is built from TRBV5-1 and TRBJ2-7; D not certain. The germline gives CDR1 SGHRS, CDR2 YFSETQ. CDR3 length: 15 residues. V lost 3 bases and J lost 2, with 15 bases in between. The CDR3 is CASSSWTELAYEQYF. The CDR3 DNA follows: TGCGCCAGCAGCTCCTGGACGGAGTTGGCCTACGAGCAGTACTTC.

The chain carries TRBV7-8 and TRBJ2-2; the D is unclear. The CDR3 extends over 14 amino acids. Deletions cut 1 base from V and 4 bases from J, with 7 bases between. Germline V gene data show CDR1 as SGHVS and CDR2 as FQNEAQ. The CDR3 spells CASSLEASTGELFF. The CDR3 DNA sequence: TGTGCCAGCAGCTTAGAAGCGAGCACCGGGGAGCTGTTTTTT. Full variable domain (outside the CDR3, taken from reference TRBV7-8 and TRBJ2-2): GAGVSQSPRYKVAKRGQDVALRCDPISGHVSLFWYQQALGQGPEFLTYFQNEAQLDKSGLPSDRFFAERPEGSVSTLKIQRTQQEDSAVYLCASSLEASTGELFFGEGSRLTVL.

V is TRBV7-8 and J is TRBJ2-1; 7 bases are a match to TRBD1. This CDR3 has 16 amino acids. Germline CDR1 is SGHVS and CDR2 is FQNEAQ. V dropped 4 bases and J dropped 3; count of bases not matched to a gene: 9. The CDR3 bases are TGTGCCAGCAGCTCTTCGGGACAGCCTAACTACAATGAGCAGTTCTTC. The encoded protein is CASSSSGQPNYNEQFF.

The chain links TRBV7-9 to TRBJ1-1; 8 positions match TRBD1. V lost 5 bases and J lost 0; bases outside the gene matches: 14. The CDR3 has 18 amino acids. Germline V gene sequence: CDR1 SEHNR, CDR2 FQNEAQ (reference sequence). The CDR3 sequence is CASSLTVTGDTMNTEAFF. The CDR3 nucleotides read TGTGCCAGCAGCCTAACGGTGACAGGGGACACGATGAACACTGAAGCTTTCTTT.

This clonotype was seen only a few times. V usage is TRBV7-9 and J usage is TRBJ2-5; TRBD2 agrees at 8 bases. CDR3 length equals 14 residues. CDR1 is SEHNR, CDR2 FQNEAQ, per germline (reference sequence). V dropped 3 bases and J dropped 5; count of bases not matched to a gene: 5. In DNA form, the CDR3 reads TGTGCCAGCAGCTTGACTAGCGATCCTGAGACCCAGTACTTC. This encodes CASSLTSDPETQYF.

In its sample, this clonotype was seen a few times. This chain joins TRBV5-1 and TRBJ1-2; unclear D gene. The CDR3 length is 15 residues. V lost 4 bases, J lost 6 bases, and 19 bases lay in between. The V gene's germline CDR1 is SGHRS and CDR2 YFSETQ. The CDR3 protein is CASSQLTGPIDGYTF. CDR3 coding DNA: TGCGCCAGCAGCCAACTGACGGGCCCTATCGATGGCTACACCTTC.

This clonotype turned up a few times. The chain carries TRBV6-1 and TRBJ2-7; 8 nucleotides line up with TRBD2. The germline CDR1 and CDR2 sequences are MNHNS and SASEGT. The J segment lost 0 bases and the V segment lost 6 bases, leaving 1 base of the junction unmatched. There are 13 residues in the CDR3. The CDR3 here is CASRREASYEQYF. The CDR3 DNA follows: TGTGCCAGCAGGCGGGAGGCCTCCTACGAGCAGTACTTC.

The chain couples TRBV28 to TRBJ2-3; a possible D gene is TRBD2 (6 bases). V was trimmed by 6 bases and J by 4 bases, leaving 17 bases between them. Germline V gene lookup returns CDR1 MDHEN and CDR2 SYDVKM. The CDR3 sequence is 15 residues long. CDR3 loop: CASSPLISGADTQYF. The CDR3 DNA sequence: TGTGCCAGCAGCCCCCTTATATCGGGAGCAGATACGCAGTATTTT.

This clonotype was detected a few times. V gene TRBV5-6 combines with J gene TRBJ1-1, with D possibly matching TRBD1 (5 bases). The CDR3 has 15 amino acids. V lost 2 bases and J 1 base, leaving 12 bases between the germline ends. The V gene's germline CDR1 is SGHDT and CDR2 YYEEEE. This CDR3 reads CASSLPGSENTEAFF. The CDR3 DNA sequence: TGTGCCAGCAGCTTACCAGGGAGCGAGAACACTGAAGCTTTCTTT.

The genes are TRBV30 and TRBJ1-3; D is undetermined. The V gene's germline CDR1 is GTSNPN and CDR2 SVGIG (reference sequence). CDR3 length equals 12 residues. V dropped 4 bases and J dropped 2 bases, with 6 bases sitting between them. The CDR3 sequence: CAWIRPGNTIYF. The DNA of the CDR3 is TGTGCCTGGATCCGGCCTGGAAACACCATATATTTT.

This clonotype was picked up many times. The CDR3 is CASGSRANTEAFF. CDR3 sequence (DNA): TGTGCCAGCGGCTCGAGGGCGAACACTGAAGCTTTCTTT. The chain couples TRBV2 to TRBJ1-1; D remains ambiguous. Between the trimmed V and J ends, which lost 8 bases and 1 base, there was a span of 11 bases. The CDR3 is 13 amino acids. Germline lookup yields CDR1 SNHLY and CDR2 FYNNEI.

The chain couples TRBV15 to TRBJ1-1; D is uncertain. Trimming shortened V by 0 bases and J by 5 bases, and 7 bases separated the two germline ends. Germline CDR1 is LNHNV and CDR2 is YYDKDF (reference sequence). This CDR3 has 13 amino acids. The CDR3 DNA reads TGTGCCACCAGCAGAGATTTAGCGACTGAAGCTTTCTTT. It codes for CATSRDLATEAFF.

In its sample, this clonotype was seen many times. This sequence joins TRBV6-2 or TRBV6-3 and TRBJ2-5; D is possibly TRBD1 or TRBD2 (6 bases each). The V gene lost 4 bases and the J gene lost 2 bases, with 20 bases spanning the gap. The CDR3 has 17 residues. Germline V gene lookup returns CDR1 MNHEY and CDR2 SVGEGT. CDR3 sequence: CASSSYPGDILQETQYF. CDR3 coding DNA: TGTGCCAGCAGTTCATACCCGGGGGACATCTTACAAGAGACCCAGTACTTC.

The chain combines TRBV6-5 with TRBJ1-2, with D tentatively TRBD1 (5 bases). The CDR3 has 15 residues. From germline, CDR1 is MNHEY and CDR2 SVGAGI. V lost 2 bases, J lost 7 bases, and 17 bases lay in between. CDR3 DNA: TGTGCCAGCAGTTACGACAGCTTGAACTTAGGTGGCTACACCTTC. As protein: CASSYDSLNLGGYTF.

The chain is built from TRBV13 and TRBJ2-1; D remains unclear. The germline CDR1 and CDR2 sequences are PRHDT and FYEKMQ (reference sequence). With 0 bases removed from V and 8 bases from J, the gap between germline ends came to 14 bases. The CDR3 is 15 residues long. CDR3 DNA: TGTGCCAGCAGCTTAGGATATCGGCCGGCGGATGAGCAGTTCTTC. Encoded protein: CASSLGYRPADEQFF.

This clonotype was seen at least ten times. CDR3 in amino acids: CASKTLGLADYEQYF. CDR3 DNA sequence: TGTGCCAGCAAAACCTTGGGACTAGCGGACTACGAGCAGTACTTC. The rearrangement uses TRBV27 and TRBJ2-7; TRBD2 agrees at 11 bases. This CDR3 is 15 amino acids long. V was clipped by 7 bases and J by 3 bases; unmatched bases: 8. Germline V gene lookup returns CDR1 MNHEY and CDR2 SMNVEV (reference sequence).

A remark on this clonotype: This may stem from a read error, because a much larger clone lies one nucleotide away. The genes are TRBV3-1 and TRBJ2-6, with unresolved D. CDR1 LGHDT and CDR2 YNNKEL come from the germline V gene (reference sequence). The CDR3 spans 15 residues. DNA for the CDR3: TGTGCCAGCTGCCAAGATGCAACTGGGGCCAACGTCCTGACTTTC. Its translation is CASCQDATGANVLTF.

This clonotype was found a few times. DNA for the CDR3: TGTGCCAGCAGCTTACGCACAGATACGCAGTATTTT. It codes for CASSLRTDTQYF. V usage is TRBV5-6 and J usage is TRBJ2-3; no reliable D call. Trimming took 2 bases from V and 1 from J, leaving 2 bases between them. This CDR3 is 12 amino acids long. CDR1 is SGHDT and CDR2 is YYEEEE in the germline V gene.

This clonotype was recorded a few times. V is TRBV19 and J is TRBJ2-7, with D possibly called TRBD1 or TRBD2 (5 bases each). Trimming removed 3 bases at V and 3 bases at J, with 12 bases between. The CDR3 extends over 14 amino acids. CDR1 is LNHDA, CDR2 SQIVND, per germline (reference sequence). This chain's CDR3 is CASSMQGRGYEQYF. The CDR3 coding sequence is TGTGCCAGTAGTATGCAGGGCCGGGGCTACGAGCAGTACTTC.

This clonotype was counted only a few times. The genes are TRBV12-3 or TRBV12-4 and TRBJ2-1; a possible D gene is TRBD2 (7 bases). This CDR3 is built from 11 residues. Trimming took 7 bases from V and 12 from J, leaving 13 bases between them. The CDR3 DNA reads TGTGCCAGCACCTGGGGGGGCGTGCAGTTCTTC. This translates into CASTWGGVQFF.